The present entry profiles one T cell receptor (beta chain) with its context. Its antigen is unidentified. CDR3 length: 14 amino acids. Germline CDR1 is SEHNR and CDR2 is FQNEAQ (reference sequence). The V end was cut by 7 bases, the J end by 2 bases, with 14 bases between. Staining for CD45RO/CCR7/CD25/CD127/CD95/CD27 allowed sorting of CD4+ naive, central memory, regulatory and stem cell-like memory cells. Post-sort purity exceeded 95% for all sorted populations. The entirety of the isolated RNA underwent reverse transcription, so expressed TCRB transcripts were sequenced. Sequenced by immunoSEQ multiplex PCR; TCRdb stores in-frame clones only, minus some. Of a few hundred thousand clones listed, approximately 28% were seen once; the top ten hold 0.065%. This entry comes from a study of beta chain features in type 1 diabetes. The study's findings and limits: Type 1 diabetes patients had fewer VDJ junction insertions and more deletions.

This chain uses TRBV7-9 with TRBJ2-5; possibly TRBD2 for D (6 bases). This sequence originates from a man younger than 35 in good health. The sequenced sample consisted of naive CD4+ T cells from blood. CDR3 DNA sequence: TGTGCCAGCACCGGCTGGGGGGTTCAAGAGACCCAGTACTTC. It codes for CASTGWGVQETQYF.